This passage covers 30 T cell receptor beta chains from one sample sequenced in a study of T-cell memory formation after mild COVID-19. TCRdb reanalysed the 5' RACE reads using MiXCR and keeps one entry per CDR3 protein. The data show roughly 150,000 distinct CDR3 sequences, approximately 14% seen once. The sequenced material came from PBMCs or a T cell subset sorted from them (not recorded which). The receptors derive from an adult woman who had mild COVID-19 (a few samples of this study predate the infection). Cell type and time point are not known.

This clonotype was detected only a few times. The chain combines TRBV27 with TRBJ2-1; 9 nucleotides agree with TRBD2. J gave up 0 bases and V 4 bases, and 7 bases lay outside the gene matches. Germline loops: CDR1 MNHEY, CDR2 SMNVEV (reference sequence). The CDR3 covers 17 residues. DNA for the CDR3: TGTGCCAGCAGTTCTCTCCATAGCGGGAGCTCCTACAATGAGCAGTTCTTC. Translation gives CASSSLHSGSSYNEQFF.

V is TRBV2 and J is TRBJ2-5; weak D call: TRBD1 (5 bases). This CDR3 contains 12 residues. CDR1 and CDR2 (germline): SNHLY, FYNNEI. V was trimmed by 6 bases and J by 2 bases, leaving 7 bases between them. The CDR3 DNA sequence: TGTGCCAGCAGACAGGAGCAAGAGACCCAGTACTTC. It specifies CASRQEQETQYF.

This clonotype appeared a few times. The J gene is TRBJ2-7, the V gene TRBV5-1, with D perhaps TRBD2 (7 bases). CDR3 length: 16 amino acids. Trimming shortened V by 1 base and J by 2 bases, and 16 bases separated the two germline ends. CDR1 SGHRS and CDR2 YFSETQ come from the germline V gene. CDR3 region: CASSLLTGGLTYEQYF. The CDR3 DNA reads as TGCGCCAGCAGCTTGTTGACGGGGGGCCTTACCTACGAGCAGTACTTC.

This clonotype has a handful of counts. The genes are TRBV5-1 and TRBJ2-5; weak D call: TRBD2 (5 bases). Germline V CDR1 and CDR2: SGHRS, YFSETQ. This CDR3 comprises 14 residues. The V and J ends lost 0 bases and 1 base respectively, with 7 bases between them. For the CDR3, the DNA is TGCGCCAGCAGCTTGGAAGCGGCCCAAGAGACCCAGTACTTC. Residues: CASSLEAAQETQYF.

CDR3 loop: CSVEVLAGSPAVEETQYF. DNA for the CDR3: TGCAGCGTTGAAGTACTAGCGGGCAGCCCGGCGGTTGAAGAGACCCAGTACTTC. The V call is TRBV29-1, the J call TRBJ2-5, with 9 bases aligning to TRBD2. The CDR3 consists of 18 residues. CDR1 and CDR2 from the germline V gene are SQVTM and ANQGSEA. The V gene end was trimmed by 1 base and the J gene end by 3 bases; junction bases not matched to a gene: 15.

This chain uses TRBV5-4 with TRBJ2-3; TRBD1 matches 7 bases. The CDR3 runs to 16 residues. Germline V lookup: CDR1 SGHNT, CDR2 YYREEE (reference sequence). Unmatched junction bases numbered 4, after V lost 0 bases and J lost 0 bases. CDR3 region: CASSLVGTASTDTQYF. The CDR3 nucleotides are TGTGCCAGCAGCTTGGTCGGGACAGCTAGCACAGATACGCAGTATTTT.

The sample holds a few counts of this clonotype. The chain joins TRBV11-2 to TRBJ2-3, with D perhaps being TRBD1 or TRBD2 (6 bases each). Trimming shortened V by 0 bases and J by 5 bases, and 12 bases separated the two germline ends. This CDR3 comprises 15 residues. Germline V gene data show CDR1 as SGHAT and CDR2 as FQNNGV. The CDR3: CASSLDGGAGDTQYF. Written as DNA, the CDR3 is TGTGCCAGCAGCTTAGACGGGGGCGCGGGAGATACGCAGTATTTT. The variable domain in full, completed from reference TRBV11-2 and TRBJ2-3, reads EAGVAQSPRYKIIEKRQSVAFWCNPISGHATLYWYQQILGQGPKLLIQFQNNGVVDDSQLPKDRFSAERLKGVDSTLKIQPAKLEDSAVYLCASSLDGGAGDTQYFGPGTRLTVL.

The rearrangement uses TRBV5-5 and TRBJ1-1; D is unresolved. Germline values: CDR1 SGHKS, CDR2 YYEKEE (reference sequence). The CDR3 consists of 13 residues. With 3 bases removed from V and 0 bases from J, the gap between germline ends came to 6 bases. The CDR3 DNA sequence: TGTGCCAGCAGCTCCCGGATGAACACTGAAGCTTTCTTT. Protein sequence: CASSSRMNTEAFF.

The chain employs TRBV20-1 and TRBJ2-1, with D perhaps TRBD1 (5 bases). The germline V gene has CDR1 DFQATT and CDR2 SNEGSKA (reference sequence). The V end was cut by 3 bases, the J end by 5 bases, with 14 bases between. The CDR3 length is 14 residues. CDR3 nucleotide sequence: TGCAGTGCTAGTATTGCGGACAATCACAATGAGCAGTTCTTC. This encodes CSASIADNHNEQFF.

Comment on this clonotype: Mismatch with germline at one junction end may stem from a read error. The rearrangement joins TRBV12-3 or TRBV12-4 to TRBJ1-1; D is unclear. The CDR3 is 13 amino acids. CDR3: CASSPGENAEAFF. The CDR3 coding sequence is TGTGCCAGCAGTCCCGGGGAGAACGCTGAAGCTTTCTTT.

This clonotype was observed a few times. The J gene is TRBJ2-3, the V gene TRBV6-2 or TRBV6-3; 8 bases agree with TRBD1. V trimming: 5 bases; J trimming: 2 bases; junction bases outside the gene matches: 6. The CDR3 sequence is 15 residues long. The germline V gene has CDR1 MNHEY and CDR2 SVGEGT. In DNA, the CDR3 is TGTGCCAGCAGTATTACAGGGGGATACACAGATACGCAGTATTTT. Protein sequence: CASSITGGYTDTQYF.

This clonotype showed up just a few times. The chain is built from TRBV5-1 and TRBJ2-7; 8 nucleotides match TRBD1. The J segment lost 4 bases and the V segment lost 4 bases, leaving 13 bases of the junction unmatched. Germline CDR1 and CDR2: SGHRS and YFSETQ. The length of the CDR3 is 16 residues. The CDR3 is CASSTGQGRIDYEQYF. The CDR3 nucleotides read TGCGCCAGCAGCACCGGACAGGGTAGGATAGATTACGAGCAGTACTTC.

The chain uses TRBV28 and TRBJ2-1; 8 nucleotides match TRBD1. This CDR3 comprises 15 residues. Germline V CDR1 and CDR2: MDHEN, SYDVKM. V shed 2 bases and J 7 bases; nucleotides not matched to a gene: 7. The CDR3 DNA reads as TGTGCCAGCAGTTTACAAACGACAGGGGTAAATGAGCAGTTCTTC. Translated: CASSLQTTGVNEQFF.

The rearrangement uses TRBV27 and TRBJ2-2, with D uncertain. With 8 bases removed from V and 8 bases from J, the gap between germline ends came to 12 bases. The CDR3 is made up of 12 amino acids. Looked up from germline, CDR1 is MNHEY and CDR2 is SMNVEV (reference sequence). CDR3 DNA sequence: TGTGCCAGCTCGGACGCGAGGGGGGAGCTGTTTTTT. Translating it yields CASSDARGELFF.

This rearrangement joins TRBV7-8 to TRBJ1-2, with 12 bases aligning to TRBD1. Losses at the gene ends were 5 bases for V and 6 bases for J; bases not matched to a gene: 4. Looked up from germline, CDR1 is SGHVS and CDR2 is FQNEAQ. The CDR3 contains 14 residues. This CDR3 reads CASSRRDRGHGYTF. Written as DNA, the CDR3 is TGTGCCAGCAGCAGACGGGACAGGGGGCATGGCTACACCTTC.

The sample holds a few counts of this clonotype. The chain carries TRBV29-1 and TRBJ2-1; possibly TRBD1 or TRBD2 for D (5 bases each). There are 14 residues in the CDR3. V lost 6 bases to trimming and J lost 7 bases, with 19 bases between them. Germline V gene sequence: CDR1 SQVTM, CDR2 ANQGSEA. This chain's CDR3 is CSVETGREMNEQFF. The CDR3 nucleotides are TGCAGCGTCGAAACAGGCAGGGAGATGAATGAGCAGTTCTTC.

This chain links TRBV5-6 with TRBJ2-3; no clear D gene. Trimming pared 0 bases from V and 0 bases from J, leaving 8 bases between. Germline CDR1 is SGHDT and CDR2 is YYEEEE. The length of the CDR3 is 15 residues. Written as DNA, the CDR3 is TGTGCCAGCAGCTTGGTGACATCTAGCACAGATACGCAGTATTTT. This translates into CASSLVTSSTDTQYF.

CDR3 nucleotide sequence: TGCAGTGCTAGAGAGGTAGCGGGTGCCCACAATGAGCAGTTCTTC. This codes for CSAREVAGAHNEQFF. The J gene is TRBJ2-1, the V gene TRBV20-1, with 7 bases aligning to TRBD2. The V gene's germline CDR1 is DFQATT and CDR2 SNEGSKA (reference sequence). The CDR3 is 15 amino acids. Losses at the gene ends were 0 bases for V and 5 bases for J; bases not matched to a gene: 7.

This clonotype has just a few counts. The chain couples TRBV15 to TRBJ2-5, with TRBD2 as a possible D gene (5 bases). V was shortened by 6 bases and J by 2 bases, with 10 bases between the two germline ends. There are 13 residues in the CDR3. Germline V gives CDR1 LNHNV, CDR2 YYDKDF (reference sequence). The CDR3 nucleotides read TGTGCCACCAGAAGCGGATCACAAGAGACCCAGTACTTC. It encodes CATRSGSQETQYF.

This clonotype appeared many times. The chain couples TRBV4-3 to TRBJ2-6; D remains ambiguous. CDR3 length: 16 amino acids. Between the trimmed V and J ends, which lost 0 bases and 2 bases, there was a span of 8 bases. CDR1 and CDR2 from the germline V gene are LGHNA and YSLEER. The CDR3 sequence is CASSQDPAAGANVLTF. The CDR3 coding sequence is TGCGCCAGCAGCCAAGATCCGGCAGCTGGGGCCAACGTCCTGACTTTC.

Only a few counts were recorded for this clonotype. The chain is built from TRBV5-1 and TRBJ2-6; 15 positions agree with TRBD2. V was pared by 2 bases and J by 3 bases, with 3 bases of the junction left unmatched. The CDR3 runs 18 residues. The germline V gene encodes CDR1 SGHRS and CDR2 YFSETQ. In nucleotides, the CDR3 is TGCGCCAGCAGCTTAGGACTAGCGGGAGGGCTTGGGGCCAACGTCCTGACTTTC. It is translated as CASSLGLAGGLGANVLTF.

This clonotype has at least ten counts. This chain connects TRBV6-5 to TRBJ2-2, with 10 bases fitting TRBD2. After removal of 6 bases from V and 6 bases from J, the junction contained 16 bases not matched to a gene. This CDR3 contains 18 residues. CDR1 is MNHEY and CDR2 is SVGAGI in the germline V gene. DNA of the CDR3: TGTGCCAGCAGGCCGATATCGGGACTAGCGAGAATCGCCGGGGAGCTGTTTTTT. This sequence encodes CASRPISGLARIAGELFF.

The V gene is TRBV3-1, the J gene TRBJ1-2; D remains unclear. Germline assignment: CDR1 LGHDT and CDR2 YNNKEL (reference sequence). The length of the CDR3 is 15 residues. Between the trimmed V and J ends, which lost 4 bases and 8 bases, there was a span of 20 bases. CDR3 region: CASSPTPDSVRGYTF. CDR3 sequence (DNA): TGTGCCAGCAGCCCCACCCCGGACTCCGTGAGGGGCTACACCTTC.

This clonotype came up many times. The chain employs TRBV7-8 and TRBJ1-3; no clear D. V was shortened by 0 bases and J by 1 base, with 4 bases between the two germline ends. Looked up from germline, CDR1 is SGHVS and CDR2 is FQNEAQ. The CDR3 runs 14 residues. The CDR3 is CASSLAGSGNTIYF. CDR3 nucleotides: TGTGCCAGCAGCTTAGCGGGGTCTGGAAACACCATATATTTT.

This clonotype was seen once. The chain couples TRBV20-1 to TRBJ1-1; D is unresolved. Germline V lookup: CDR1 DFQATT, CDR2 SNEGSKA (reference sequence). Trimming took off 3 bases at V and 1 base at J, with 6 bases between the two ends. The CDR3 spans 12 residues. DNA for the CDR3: TGCAGTGCTAGCTCTGCGAACACTGAAGCTTTCTTT. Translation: CSASSANTEAFF.

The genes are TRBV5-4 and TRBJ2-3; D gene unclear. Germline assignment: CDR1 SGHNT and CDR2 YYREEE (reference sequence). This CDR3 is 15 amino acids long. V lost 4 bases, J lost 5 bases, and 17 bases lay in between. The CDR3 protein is CASSPARSVGDTQYF. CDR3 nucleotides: TGTGCCAGCAGCCCGGCAAGGAGTGTGGGAGATACGCAGTATTTT.

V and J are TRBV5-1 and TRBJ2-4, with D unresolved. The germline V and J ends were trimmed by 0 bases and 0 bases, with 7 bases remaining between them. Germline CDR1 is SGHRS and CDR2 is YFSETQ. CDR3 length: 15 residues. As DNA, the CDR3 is TGCGCCAGCAGCTTGGACCTTTCAGCCAAAAACATTCAGTACTTC. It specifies CASSLDLSAKNIQYF.

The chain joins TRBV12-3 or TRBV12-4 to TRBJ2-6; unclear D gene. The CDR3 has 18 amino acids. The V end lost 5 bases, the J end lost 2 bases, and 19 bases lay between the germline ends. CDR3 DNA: TGTGCCAGCAGTCGCCTCTCTGGCAAACCTACTGGGGCCAACGTCCTGACTTTC. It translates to CASSRLSGKPTGANVLTF.

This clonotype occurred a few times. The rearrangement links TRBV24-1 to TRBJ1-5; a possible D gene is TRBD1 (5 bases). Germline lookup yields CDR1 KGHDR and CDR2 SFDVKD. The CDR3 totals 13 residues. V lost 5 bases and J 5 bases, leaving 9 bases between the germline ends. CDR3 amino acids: CATSGGSDQPQHF. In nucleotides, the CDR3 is TGTGCCACCAGTGGGGGCTCTGATCAGCCCCAGCATTTT.

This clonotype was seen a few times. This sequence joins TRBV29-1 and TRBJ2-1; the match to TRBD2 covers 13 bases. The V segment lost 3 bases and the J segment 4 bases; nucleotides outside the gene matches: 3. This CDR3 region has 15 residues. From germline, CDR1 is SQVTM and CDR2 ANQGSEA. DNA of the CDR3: TGCAGCGTTGACGGACTAGCGGGAGCATACAATGAGCAGTTCTTC. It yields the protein CSVDGLAGAYNEQFF.